This T cell receptor beta chain was retrieved from a study of TIL therapy for anti-PD-1-resistant metastatic lung cancer. Across the whole study: Patients had a median age of around 54 years (range about 35-85). Tumors carried a median about 1.5 non-synonymous mutations per megabase. Overall study results and limits: This highly selected cohort may not generalize to typical lung cancer patients.

The libraries were made with immunoSEQ v3. Measured with immunoSEQ multiplex PCR; TCRdb has only the in-frame clones, and not every one. The sample lists 52,000 or so clones; over 75% were seen once. The time point: pre-treatment sample, taken before nivolumab and TIL therapy. As to this clone: As yet, its antigen is unknown.

The CDR3 totals 17 residues. The germline V gene has CDR1 MNHEY and CDR2 SMNVEV (reference sequence). V was shortened by 6 bases and J by 4 bases, with 22 bases between the two germline ends. Sequenced material: blood, taken at baseline. V is TRBV27 and J is TRBJ2-1, with D tentatively TRBD2 (5 bases). The TCR sequence derives from a person between 25 and 80 years old with non-small cell lung cancer. As DNA, the CDR3 is TGTGCCAGCAGAAGGTCGAGGCATACTAGTTTATACAATGAGCAGTTCTTC. Its translation: CASRRSRHTSLYNEQFF.